This is a list of T cell receptor beta chains from one sample in a study of regulatory T cells in long-lasting Graves disease. TCRdb itself ran the multiplex PCR reads through MiXCR, one entry per CDR3 protein. Of around 470,000 distinct CDR3 sequences in the sample, roughly 15% were seen once. This same sample was also taken into another study, of T cells in Graves' hyperthyroidism and ophthalmopathy.

This sample comprised peripheral blood mononuclear cells (PBMCs), obtained at new diagnosis, from a patient treated with antithyroid drugs. The receptors shown here come from a woman in her 50s with Graves disease. Each CDR3 is given with its conserved first and last residue. The D gene is left open where the match is weak. Size is omitted from some rows. Given values are once, few, many or a class for expanded clones.

j_call clone_size v_call d_call cdr3_aa cdr3_nt
TRBJ2-5 - TRBV9 TRBD1 CASSGDRGLPETQYF TGTGCCAGCAGCGGTGACAGGGGGCTGCCAGAGACCCAGTACTTC
TRBJ2-5 many TRBV20-1 TRBD1 CSARGTGRETQYF TGCAGTGCTAGAGGGACAGGGAGGGAGACCCAGTACTTC
TRBJ1-4 many TRBV27 - CASSYIRSANEKLFF TGTGCCAGCAGTTATATCAGGTCGGCTAATGAAAAACTGTTTTTT
TRBJ2-7 many TRBV20-1 TRBD2 CSALPGLGTYEQYF TGCAGTGCTTTACCGGGACTAGGTACCTACGAGCAGTACTTC
TRBJ1-2 - TRBV5-1 TRBD1 CASRPTGGGYTF TGCGCCAGCAGACCGACAGGGGGTGGCTACACCTTC
TRBJ1-2 - TRBV30 TRBD1 CAWRVRQGARGYTF TGTGCCTGGAGGGTCAGACAGGGGGCGCGTGGCTACACCTTC
TRBJ2-3 many TRBV28 - CASSFLNSSGTQYF TGTGCCAGCAGTTTCCTCAATAGCTCTGGTACGCAGTATTTT
TRBJ2-1 few TRBV10-3 - CAISAPVDNNEQFF TGTGCCATCAGCGCGCCGGTGGATAACAATGAGCAGTTCTTC
TRBJ1-5 many TRBV6-1 TRBD1 CASSDRQGSYSNQPQHF TGTGCCAGCAGTGATAGACAGGGCTCCTATAGCAATCAGCCCCAGCATTTT
TRBJ2-1 few TRBV19 TRBD1 CASRGQGYNEQFF TGTGCCAGTAGGGGACAGGGCTACAATGAGCAGTTCTTC
TRBJ1-5 many TRBV28 - CASSWGTLSNQPQHF TGTGCCAGCAGTTGGGGGACCTTGAGCAATCAGCCCCAGCATTTT
TRBJ2-7 many TRBV10-3 - CAISESPEETYEQYF TGTGCCATCAGTGAATCCCCGGAGGAGACCTACGAGCAGTACTTC
TRBJ2-7 many TRBV3-1 - CASSQGVLAGAIF TGTGCCAGCAGCCAAGGTGTTCTAGCTGGAGCCATCTTC
TRBJ2-7 many TRBV2 - CASSVTGVFEQYF TGTGCCAGCAGTGTTACGGGAGTATTCGAGCAGTACTTC
TRBJ2-7 many TRBV18 TRBD1 CASSPAGQGYEQYF TGTGCCAGCTCCCCTGCCGGACAGGGCTACGAGCAGTACTTC
TRBJ2-5 many TRBV20-1 TRBD2 CSASETSGRAGETQYF TGCAGTGCTAGTGAGACTAGCGGGAGGGCCGGGGAGACCCAGTACTTC
TRBJ2-2 many TRBV28 TRBD2 CASSVLAGGSNTGELFF TGTGCCAGCAGTGTCCTAGCGGGAGGCTCGAACACCGGGGAGCTGTTTTTT
TRBJ1-5 many TRBV7-2 TRBD1 CASSLGQGGWQPQHF TGTGCCAGCAGCTTGGGACAGGGTGGTTGGCAGCCCCAGCATTTT
TRBJ2-7 - TRBV10-3 TRBD2 CAISLDRDLAGGGYEQYF TGTGCCATCAGCCTTGACAGGGATCTAGCGGGAGGGGGTTACGAGCAGTACTTC
TRBJ2-1 few TRBV20-1 TRBD2 CSARVRTSGRISYNEQFF TGCAGTGCTAGAGTACGGACTAGCGGGAGAATCTCCTACAATGAGCAGTTCTTC
TRBJ2-3 many TRBV18 - CASSPPITDTQYF TGTGCCAGCTCACCGCCTATCACAGATACGCAGTATTTT
TRBJ2-1 - TRBV18 TRBD2 CASSPQGGLAHNEQFF TGTGCCAGCTCACCACAGGGAGGGCTAGCGCACAATGAGCAGTTCTTC
TRBJ2-2 many TRBV30 TRBD2 CAWNLVALAGHTGELFF TGTGCCTGGAACCTGGTGGCCCTAGCGGGACACACCGGGGAGCTGTTTTTT
TRBJ2-2 many TRBV7-9 - CASSPRQNTGELFF TGTGCCAGCAGCCCCCGACAGAACACCGGGGAGCTGTTTTTT
TRBJ1-5 - TRBV7-2 - CASSFGGLTSNQPQHF TGTGCCAGCAGCTTCGGGGGCCTAACCAGCAATCAGCCCCAGCATTTT
TRBJ2-1 many TRBV7-9 TRBD2 CASSLPFGLAGAENNEQFF TGTGCCAGCAGCTTACCCTTCGGACTAGCGGGAGCGGAGAACAATGAGCAGTTCTTC
TRBJ2-7 many TRBV27 TRBD2 CASSTILAGVGYEQYF TGTGCCAGCAGTACAATCTTAGCGGGAGTAGGCTACGAGCAGTACTTC
TRBJ2-7 many TRBV6-9 TRBD1 CASSYTTGTGGYEQYF TGTGCCAGCAGTTACACAACCGGGACAGGGGGCTACGAGCAGTACTTC
TRBJ2-2 many TRBV12-3/TRBV12-4 - CASSPPRLEKTGELFF TGTGCCAGCAGTCCCCCCCGACTAGAAAAAACCGGGGAGCTGTTTTTT
TRBJ2-1 many TRBV2 - CASRADSYNEQFF TGTGCCAGCAGGGCGGACTCCTACAATGAGCAGTTCTTC
TRBJ1-5 many TRBV3-1 - CASSQGQSNQPQHF TGTGCCAGCAGCCAAGGTCAAAGCAATCAGCCCCAGCATTTT
TRBJ2-7 once TRBV3-1 TRBD2 CASSRGLAVYEQYF TGTGCCAGCAGCCGAGGACTAGCGGTTTACGAGCAGTACTTC
TRBJ1-4 many TRBV2 - CASSGERRNEKLFF TGTGCCAGCAGCGGGGAACGGAGGAATGAAAAACTGTTTTTT
TRBJ2-1 many TRBV28 - CASTWAANSVDDEQFF TGTGCCAGCACATGGGCAGCGAATTCTGTGGACGATGAGCAGTTCTTC
TRBJ2-3 many TRBV28 - CASRDFGTDTQYF TGTGCCAGCAGGGACTTTGGCACAGATACGCAGTATTTT
TRBJ1-2 few TRBV3-1 - CASSHSEINNYGYTF TGTGCCAGCAGCCATTCCGAAATAAACAACTATGGCTACACCTTC
TRBJ2-3 many TRBV2 TRBD2 CASRIGLASTDTQYF TGTGCCAGCAGAATCGGACTAGCGAGCACAGATACGCAGTATTTT
TRBJ1-2 - TRBV6-5 TRBD1 CASSYSADRARYGYTF TGTGCCAGCAGTTACTCGGCGGACAGGGCCAGGTATGGCTACACCTTC
TRBJ2-1 few TRBV6-2/TRBV6-3 TRBD2 CASSYLTGGGDEQFF TGTGCCAGCAGTTACTTGACGGGGGGAGGAGATGAGCAGTTCTTC
TRBJ2-1 many TRBV28 - CASSLSPDLYNEQFF TGTGCCAGCAGTTTATCCCCAGACCTCTACAATGAGCAGTTCTTC
TRBJ2-2 many TRBV7-9 - CASSLVTAGELFF TGTGCCAGCAGCTTAGTCACCGCCGGGGAGCTGTTTTTT
TRBJ1-2 many TRBV12-3/TRBV12-4 - CASSLNGESNYGYTF TGTGCCAGCAGTTTGAATGGGGAATCTAACTATGGCTACACCTTC
TRBJ1-1 - TRBV28 TRBD1 CASSFSSQGFNTEASF TGTGCCAGCAGTTTCTCCTCACAGGGGTTTAACACTGAAGCTTCCTTT
TRBJ2-5 many TRBV28 - CASSFSGAAYQETQYF TGTGCCAGCTCCTTTTCGGGAGCGGCGTACCAAGAGACCCAGTACTTC
TRBJ1-2 - TRBV5-1 TRBD1 CASSLGTGEAYGYTF TGCGCCAGCAGCTTGGGGACAGGAGAGGCCTATGGCTACACCTTC
TRBJ1-2 many TRBV29-1 - CSVEGGQLYGYTF TGCAGCGTTGAAGGTGGGCAGTTATATGGCTACACCTTC
TRBJ2-3 many TRBV7-8 - CASSLALTGADTQYF TGTGCCAGCAGCTTAGCGCTGACAGGTGCTGATACGCAGTATTTT
TRBJ1-4 many TRBV12-3/TRBV12-4 TRBD1 CASSLPGTGANEKLFF TGTGCCAGCAGTCTCCCGGGGACAGGGGCTAATGAAAAACTGTTTTTT
TRBJ1-1 many TRBV9 - CASSVEDRGTNTEAFF TGTGCCAGCAGCGTAGAGGATAGGGGGACGAACACTGAAGCTTTCTTT
TRBJ2-1 - TRBV4-2 TRBD2 CASSQVGLADNEQFF TGTGCCAGCAGCCAAGTAGGACTAGCGGACAATGAGCAGTTCTTC
TRBJ2-1 many TRBV28 TRBD2 CASSLPGTSGRLHEQFF TGTGCCAGCAGTTTACCGGGGACTAGCGGGAGGCTCCATGAGCAGTTCTTC
TRBJ1-5 - TRBV20-1 - CSAREGPREVYSNQPQHF TGCAGTGCTAGAGAGGGACCACGTGAGGTATATAGCAATCAGCCCCAGCATTTT
TRBJ1-5 many TRBV19 TRBD1 CASSTGGRGRNQPQHF TGTGCCAGTAGTACGGGGGGCAGGGGGCGAAATCAGCCCCAGCATTTT
TRBJ2-7 many TRBV6-1 - CASIGGAYEQYF TGTGCCAGCATCGGCGGTGCTTACGAGCAGTACTTC